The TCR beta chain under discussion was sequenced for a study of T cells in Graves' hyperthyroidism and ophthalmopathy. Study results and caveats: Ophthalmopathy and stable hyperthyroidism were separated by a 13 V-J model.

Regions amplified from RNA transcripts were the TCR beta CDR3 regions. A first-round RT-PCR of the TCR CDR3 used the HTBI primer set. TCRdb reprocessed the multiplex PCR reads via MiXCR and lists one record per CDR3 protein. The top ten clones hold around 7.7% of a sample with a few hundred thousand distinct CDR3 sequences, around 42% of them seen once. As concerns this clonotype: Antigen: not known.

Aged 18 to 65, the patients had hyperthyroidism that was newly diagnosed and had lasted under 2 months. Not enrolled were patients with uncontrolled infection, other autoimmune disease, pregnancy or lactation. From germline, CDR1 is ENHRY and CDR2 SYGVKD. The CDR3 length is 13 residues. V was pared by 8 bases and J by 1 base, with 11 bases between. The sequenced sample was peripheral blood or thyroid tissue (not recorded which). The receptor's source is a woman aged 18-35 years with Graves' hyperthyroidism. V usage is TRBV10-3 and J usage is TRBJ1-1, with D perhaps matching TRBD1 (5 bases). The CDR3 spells CAIGASENTEAFF. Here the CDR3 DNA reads TGTGCCATCGGGGCTAGCGAGAACACTGAAGCTTTCTTT.